The 21 T cell receptor beta chains in this list originate from one sample, sequenced in a study of control samples from healthy donors and cancer patients. Here immunoSEQ multiplex PCR was the method, and the copy in TCRdb shows in-frame clones only, minus some. The profile shows some 76,000 clones, around 90% of them singletons. The sequenced material came from PBMCs. The receptors derive from a woman aged 50 to 60 with colorectal cancer.

This chain joins TRBV7-2 and TRBJ2-1; weak D call: TRBD1 (6 bases). V lost 9 bases and J 9 bases, leaving 9 bases between the germline ends. This CDR3 is built from 10 residues. Germline CDR1 and CDR2: SGHTA and FQGNSA. The CDR3 spells CASGTFEQFF. The CDR3 nucleotides read TGTGCCAGTGGGACATTTGAGCAGTTCTTC.

This clone has just one count. The gene calls are TRBV6-2 or TRBV6-3 and TRBJ1-4; D uncertain. V was cut by 2 bases and J by 8 bases, with 9 bases left in between. CDR3 length: 13 residues. Looked up from germline, CDR1 is MNHEY and CDR2 is SVGEGT. CDR3 in DNA: TGTGCCAGCAGTTACAAGGACCGGGAAAAACTGTTTTTT. It encodes CASSYKDREKLFF.

This rearrangement joins TRBV9 to TRBJ2-3; D remains ambiguous. Trimming stripped 0 bases from V and 2 bases from J, with 7 bases between. Germline V gives CDR1 SGDLS, CDR2 YYNGEE. The CDR3 runs to 14 residues. This chain's CDR3 is CASSVAYATDTQYF. The CDR3 DNA is TGTGCCAGCAGCGTAGCCTACGCCACAGATACGCAGTATTTT.

The chain recombines TRBV6-2 or TRBV6-3 with TRBJ2-3; no clear D. Trimming stripped 2 bases from V and 5 bases from J, with 5 bases between. The CDR3 sequence is 12 residues long. Per germline, CDR1 MNHEY and CDR2 SVGEGT. CDR3 nucleotide sequence: TGTGCCAGCAGTTACGAGGTAGATACGCAGTATTTT. Translated, it gives CASSYEVDTQYF.

This chain connects TRBV5-6 to TRBJ2-2; unclear D gene. The V gene lost 4 bases and the J gene lost 4 bases, with 8 bases spanning the gap. This CDR3 region has 13 residues. Germline V gives CDR1 SGHDT, CDR2 YYEEEE. CDR3: CASSVNPTGELFF. Written as DNA, the CDR3 is TGTGCCAGCAGCGTAAATCCCACCGGGGAGCTGTTTTTT.

This clone occurred once. The rearrangement uses TRBV7-8 and TRBJ1-4, with D possibly being TRBD1 (5 bases). V lost 5 bases and J lost 3, with 19 bases in between. CDR1 and CDR2 (germline): SGHVS, FQNEAQ. The CDR3 has 17 residues. The CDR3 DNA sequence: TGTGCCAGCAGCAAAGGGGATGTCGGGGGATCTAATGAAAAACTGTTTTTT. Encoded protein: CASSKGDVGGSNEKLFF.

This clone was seen a handful of times. The genes are TRBV19 and TRBJ1-5; a possible D gene is TRBD1 (5 bases). The CDR3 has 15 residues. The V gene's germline CDR1 is LNHDA and CDR2 SQIVND (reference sequence). The germline V and J ends were trimmed by 11 bases and 2 bases, with 19 bases remaining between them. CDR3 sequence: CASHLSGGGNQPQHF. In DNA form, the CDR3 reads TGTGCCTCCCATTTGAGTGGGGGGGGCAATCAGCCCCAGCATTTT.

As DNA, the CDR3 is TGTGCCAGCTCGTTAACAGGGGAGGCGTATGGCTACACCTTC. Amino acid sequence: CASSLTGEAYGYTF. J is TRBJ1-2 and V is TRBV18; 7 nucleotides match TRBD1. Germline-derived CDR1 and CDR2 are KGHSH and LQKENI. This CDR3 is 14 amino acids long. V lost 6 bases, J lost 5 bases, and 9 bases stayed unmatched.

J is TRBJ1-1 and V is TRBV5-1; D might be TRBD1 (5 bases). This CDR3 is built from 15 residues. Trimming removed 2 bases at V and 2 bases at J, with 13 bases between. The germline gives CDR1 SGHRS, CDR2 YFSETQ. The CDR3 DNA follows: TGCGCCAGCAGCTTTCGCGACAGTCGAAACACTGAAGCTTTCTTT. This translates into CASSFRDSRNTEAFF.

This chain connects TRBV6-6 to TRBJ1-6; D remains unclear. Trimming left V 5 bases short and J 5 bases short, with 22 bases between. CDR1 and CDR2 (germline): MNHNY, SVGAGI (reference sequence). The CDR3 runs to 18 residues. The CDR3 bases are TGTGCCAGCAGTCCCAATATTCCCTGGGGAGGCAATAATTCACCCCTCCACTTT. It specifies CASSPNIPWGGNNSPLHF.

The rearrangement links TRBV28 to TRBJ1-2; D is perhaps TRBD1 (5 bases). Germline-derived CDR1 and CDR2 are MDHEN and SYDVKM. This CDR3 is 14 amino acids long. Trimming took off 0 bases at V and 8 bases at J, with 13 bases between the two ends. The CDR3 is CASSLWGGRVGYTF. DNA for the CDR3: TGTGCCAGCAGTTTATGGGGGGGAAGGGTCGGCTACACCTTC.

In DNA, the CDR3 is TGTGCCAGCAGCTTACAACAGAGACATGGCTACACCTTC. This gives the protein CASSLQQRHGYTF. The chain employs TRBV7-2 and TRBJ1-2; no definite D call. V lost 2 bases to trimming and J lost 6 bases, with 10 bases between them. The CDR3 runs 13 residues. CDR1 is SGHTA and CDR2 is FQGNSA in the germline V gene. Together with reference TRBV7-2 and TRBJ1-2, the CDR3 gives the full variable domain: GAGVSQSPSNKVTEKGKDVELRCDPISGHTALYWYRQSLGQGLEFLIYFQGNSAPDKSGLPSDRFSAERTGGSVSTLTIQRTQQEDSAVYLCASSLQQRHGYTFGSGTRLTVV.

The gene calls are TRBV2 and TRBJ2-5; TRBD1 aligns across 8 bases. Germline CDR1 reads SNHLY; CDR2 reads FYNNEI. The CDR3 consists of 14 residues. V lost 1 base, J lost 14 bases, and 12 bases stayed unmatched. The CDR3 sequence: CASSEDHQGARLYF. DNA for the CDR3: TGTGCCAGCAGTGAAGATCACCAGGGGGCCCGTTTATACTTC.

This chain joins TRBV11-1 and TRBJ1-1; D possibly corresponds to TRBD1 (5 bases). This CDR3 comprises 14 residues. Per the germline V gene, CDR1 is SGHAT and CDR2 is FQDESV (reference sequence). The ends were cut back, 8 bases at V and 0 bases at J, with 13 bases in the middle. CDR3 sequence: CASEPGGMNTEAFF. DNA for the CDR3: TGTGCCAGCGAGCCGGGGGGTATGAACACTGAAGCTTTCTTT.

This chain joins TRBV5-1 and TRBJ1-1, with TRBD1 matching over 7 bases. CDR3 length: 13 amino acids. Looked up from germline, CDR1 is SGHRS and CDR2 is YFSETQ. Trimming removed 4 bases from V and 11 bases from J; junction bases left unmatched: 11. The DNA of the CDR3 is TGCGCCAGCAGCCCTGGGACAGTTAGTTTGGCTTTCTTT. Protein: CASSPGTVSLAFF.

In its sample, this clone was seen once. This chain uses TRBV18 with TRBJ1-1; no reliable D call. Germline V CDR1 and CDR2: KGHSH, LQKENI. Trimming pared 4 bases from V and 0 bases from J, leaving 9 bases between. This CDR3 comprises 14 residues. CDR3 region: CASSLVQVNTEAFF. DNA for the CDR3: TGTGCCAGCTCACTGGTTCAGGTGAACACTGAAGCTTTCTTT. The full variable domain, with the rest looked up from reference TRBV18 and TRBJ1-1, is NAGVMQNPRHLVRRRGQEARLRCSPMKGHSHVYWYRQLPEEGLKFMVYLQKENIIDESGMPKERFSAEFPKEGPSILRIQQVVRGDSAAYFCASSLVQVNTEAFFGQGTRLTVV.

The table lists this clone with a count of one. The gene calls are TRBV7-3 and TRBJ1-1; tentative D call: TRBD1 (6 bases). Trimming removed 5 bases at V and 5 bases at J, with 18 bases between. The germline CDR1 and CDR2 sequences are SGHTA and FQGTGA. This CDR3 has 15 residues. The CDR3 sequence: CASSAGRGGRTEAFF. The CDR3 DNA follows: TGTGCCAGCAGCGCCGGGCGAGGGGGAAGGACTGAAGCTTTCTTT.

This chain joins TRBV7-5 and TRBJ2-1. TRBV7-5 constitutes a pseudogene. The CDR3 has 14 amino acids. The CDR3: CVRSVQGLYNEQFF. CDR3 bases: TGTGTCAGAAGCGTACAGGGACTCTACAATGAGCAGTTCTTC.

The V call is TRBV10-3, the J call TRBJ2-6; TRBD1 agrees at 7 bases. Germline values: CDR1 ENHRY, CDR2 SYGVKD. This CDR3 contains 17 residues. The J segment lost 0 bases and the V segment lost 6 bases, leaving 8 bases of the junction unmatched. CDR3 sequence reads: CAISRDSQSSGANVLTF. In nucleotides, the CDR3 is TGTGCCATCAGCCGGGACAGCCAATCCTCTGGGGCCAACGTCCTGACTTTC.

The rearrangement uses TRBV3-1 (or the pseudogene TRBV3-2) and TRBJ1-2, with D maybe TRBD1 (6 bases). Germline V gene data show CDR1 as LGHDT and CDR2 as YNNKEL (reference sequence). Trimming pared 0 bases from V and 8 bases from J, leaving 16 bases between. This CDR3 spans 15 amino acids. The CDR3 loop is CASSQDFGQSGGYTF. The CDR3 DNA reads as TGTGCCAGCAGCCAAGATTTTGGACAGTCGGGGGGCTACACCTTC.

V and J are TRBV18 and TRBJ1-3; 9 bases are shared with TRBD1. V lost 2 bases, J lost 2 bases, and 7 bases stayed unmatched. Looked up from germline, CDR1 is KGHSH and CDR2 is LQKENI. CDR3 length: 17 residues. The CDR3 protein is CASSPVQQGAPGNTIYF. CDR3 DNA sequence: TGTGCCAGCTCACCAGTACAACAGGGGGCGCCTGGAAACACCATATATTTT.